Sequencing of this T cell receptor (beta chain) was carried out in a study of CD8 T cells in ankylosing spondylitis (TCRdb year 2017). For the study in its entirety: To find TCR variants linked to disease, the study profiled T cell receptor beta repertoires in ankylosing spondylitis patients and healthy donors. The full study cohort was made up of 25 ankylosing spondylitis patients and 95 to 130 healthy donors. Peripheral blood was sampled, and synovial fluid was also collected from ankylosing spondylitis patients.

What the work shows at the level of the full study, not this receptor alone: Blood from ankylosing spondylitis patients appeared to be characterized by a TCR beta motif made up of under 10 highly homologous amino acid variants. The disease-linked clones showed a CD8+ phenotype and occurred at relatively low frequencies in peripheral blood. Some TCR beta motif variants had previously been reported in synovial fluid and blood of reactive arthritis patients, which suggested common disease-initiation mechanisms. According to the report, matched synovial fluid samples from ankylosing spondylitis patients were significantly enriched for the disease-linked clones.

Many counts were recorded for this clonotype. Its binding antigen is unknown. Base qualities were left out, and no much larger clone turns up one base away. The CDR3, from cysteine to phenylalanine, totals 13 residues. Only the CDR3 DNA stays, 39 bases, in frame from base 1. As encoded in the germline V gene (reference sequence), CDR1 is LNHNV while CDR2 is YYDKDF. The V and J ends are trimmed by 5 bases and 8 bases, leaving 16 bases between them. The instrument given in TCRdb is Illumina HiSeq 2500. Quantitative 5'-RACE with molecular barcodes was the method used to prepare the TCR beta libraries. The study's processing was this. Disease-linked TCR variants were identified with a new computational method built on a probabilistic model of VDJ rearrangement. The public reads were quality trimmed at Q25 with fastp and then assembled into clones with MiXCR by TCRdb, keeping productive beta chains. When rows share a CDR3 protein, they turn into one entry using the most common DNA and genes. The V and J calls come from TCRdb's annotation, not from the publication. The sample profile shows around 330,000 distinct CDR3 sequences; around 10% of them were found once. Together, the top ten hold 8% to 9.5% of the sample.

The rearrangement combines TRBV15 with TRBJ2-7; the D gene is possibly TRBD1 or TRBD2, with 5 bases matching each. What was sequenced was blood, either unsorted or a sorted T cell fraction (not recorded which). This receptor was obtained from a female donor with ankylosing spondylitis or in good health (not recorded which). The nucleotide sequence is TGTGCCACCAGCCCGGGGCCTCCCGAGAAGCAGTACTTC. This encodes CATSPGPPEKQYF.